One and the same sample provided the 14 T cell receptor beta chains below, sequenced in a study of blood T cell repertoires in COVID-19. TCRdb's copy holds only in-frame clones and misses some; the assay was immunoSEQ multiplex PCR. The table lists under 150,000 clones, over 80% of them singletons. Sequencing was performed on peripheral blood. Every receptor here comes from a man between 65 and 85 years old with acute or convalescent COVID-19.

As for this clone: A junction end diverges from the germline sequence, so it may reflect a read error. The CDR3 sequence: CASTYGLAGGNEQYF. DNA of the CDR3: TGTGCCAGCACTTACGGACTAGCGGGGGGGAACGAGCAGTACTTC. The chain has TRBV6-5 and TRBJ2-7; 15 bases agree with TRBD2. The germline gives CDR1 MNHEY, CDR2 SVGAGI. The CDR3 loop spans 15 amino acids.

The chain has TRBV3-1 (or the pseudogene TRBV3-2) and TRBJ2-1; tentative D call: TRBD1 (6 bases). This CDR3 contains 16 residues. CDR1 and CDR2 from the germline V gene are LGHDT and YNNKEL (reference sequence). Trimming shortened V by 3 bases and J by 3 bases, and 15 bases separated the two germline ends. CDR3 sequence: CASSHLKGVYYNEQFF. CDR3 DNA sequence: TGTGCCAGCAGCCACCTTAAGGGGGTTTACTACAATGAGCAGTTCTTC.

This chain uses TRBV11-2 with TRBJ2-3; perhaps TRBD1 as D (5 bases). The CDR3 runs 17 residues. Trimming stripped 3 bases from V and 1 base from J, with 17 bases between. CDR1 and CDR2 (germline): SGHAT, FQNNGV. CDR3 coding DNA: TGTGCCAGCAGCTTCCTTCCCTGGGGCGAGGGCACAGATACGCAGTATTTT. Translation: CASSFLPWGEGTDTQYF.

This clone came up a few times. V and J are TRBV18 and TRBJ2-5; D perhaps matches TRBD2 (6 bases). Trimming removed 2 bases from V and 5 bases from J, with 12 bases in between. CDR1 KGHSH and CDR2 LQKENI come from the germline V gene. The CDR3 has 14 amino acids. This chain's CDR3 is CASSPESREETQYF. As DNA, the CDR3 is TGTGCCAGCTCACCAGAATCTCGGGAGGAGACCCAGTACTTC.

The V and J genes are TRBV5-1 and TRBJ1-4; weak D call: TRBD1 (6 bases). Germline CDR1 reads SGHRS; CDR2 reads YFSETQ. The CDR3 length is 15 residues. Trimming removed 6 bases at V and 4 bases at J, with 16 bases between. The CDR3: CASTAGVAFNEKLFF. The CDR3 coding sequence is TGCGCCAGCACGGCAGGGGTAGCGTTTAATGAAAAACTGTTTTTT.

The gene calls are TRBV20-1 and TRBJ2-5, with a weak D call TRBD1 (5 bases). The germline CDR1 and CDR2 sequences are DFQATT and SNEGSKA (reference sequence). This CDR3 has 12 residues. V was pared by 3 bases and J by 2 bases, with 7 bases between. CDR3 coding DNA: TGCAGTGCTAGTGACAGTCAAGAGACCCAGTACTTC. This gives the protein CSASDSQETQYF.

In its sample, this clone was seen a few times. The rearrangement joins TRBV12-5 to TRBJ2-5; a weak D match, TRBD2 (5 bases). CDR3 length equals 14 residues. The V end was cut by 1 base, the J end by 5 bases, with 11 bases between. Per germline, CDR1 LGHNT and CDR2 FRNRAP. This CDR3 is CASGLGGLRETQYF. The CDR3 DNA follows: TGTGCTAGTGGTTTGGGCGGGCTTCGGGAGACCCAGTACTTC.

The chain couples TRBV12-1 to TRBJ2-2; the tabulated D call, TRBD1, remains unverified against the DNA. TRBV12-1 constitutes a pseudogene. The CDR3 sequence is 13 residues long. CDR3 in amino acids: CASTLTGPGELFF. CDR3 in DNA: TGTGCCAGCACCCTGACAGGGCCCGGGGAGCTGTTTTTT.

The chain links TRBV19 to TRBJ1-2, with a tentative D call TRBD1 (6 bases). The CDR3 length is 15 residues. Trimming stripped 3 bases from V and 3 bases from J, with 14 bases between. The germline gives CDR1 LNHDA, CDR2 SQIVND (reference sequence). The CDR3 region is CASSILQGYHYGYTF. The CDR3 nucleotides read TGTGCCAGTAGTATTTTGCAGGGGTATCACTATGGCTACACCTTC.

The rearrangement uses TRBV15 and TRBJ2-1, with 7 bases aligning to TRBD1. The CDR3 runs to 13 residues. V lost 1 base, J lost 8 bases, and 2 bases stayed unmatched. Germline CDR1 LNHNV, CDR2 YYDKDF (reference sequence). CDR3 DNA: TGTGCCACCAGCAGAGTGAGGGGGCATGAGCAGTTCTTC. The encoded protein is CATSRVRGHEQFF.

This clone has more than one count but fewer than ten. J is TRBJ1-1 and V is TRBV6-2 or TRBV6-3; D gene ambiguous. This CDR3 region has 15 residues. Germline CDR1 and CDR2: MNHEY and SVGEGT. V was trimmed by 5 bases and J by 1 base, leaving 14 bases between them. The chain's CDR3 is CASSPINRQNTEAFF. The CDR3 nucleotides read TGTGCCAGCAGTCCGATAAACCGACAGAACACTGAAGCTTTCTTT.

This clone is a singleton in its sample. J is TRBJ2-5 and V is TRBV2; 8 nucleotides agree with TRBD1. CDR1 is SNHLY, CDR2 FYNNEI, per germline. The junction had 12 bases not matched to a gene; V was cut back by 6 bases and J by 3 bases. The length of the CDR3 is 16 residues. Here the CDR3 reads CASSRDRGLREETQYF. CDR3 bases: TGTGCCAGCAGCCGAGACAGGGGTCTAAGGGAAGAGACCCAGTACTTC.

This clone was observed a single time. This chain uses TRBV5-1 with TRBJ1-4, with 9 bases lining up with TRBD1. CDR1 and CDR2 from the germline V gene are SGHRS and YFSETQ. With V trimmed by 6 bases and J by 8 bases, 8 bases remained unmatched. The CDR3 has 14 residues. The CDR3 DNA sequence: TGCGCCAGCAACTCCGGGACAGGGCCCGAAAAACTGTTTTTT. This gives the protein CASNSGTGPEKLFF.

This rearrangement joins TRBV11-2 to TRBJ1-1; D possibly corresponds to TRBD1 (5 bases). The CDR3 sequence is 15 residues long. Germline V gene data show CDR1 as SGHAT and CDR2 as FQNNGV. Trimming pared 3 bases from V and 1 base from J, leaving 12 bases between. CDR3 region: CASSFGHIENTEAFF. The CDR3 DNA reads TGTGCCAGCAGCTTCGGACATATCGAGAACACTGAAGCTTTCTTT.